The clone carrying this T cell receptor beta chain was recorded only once. Sequencing was performed with immunoSEQ multiplex PCR; in TCRdb, only in-frame clones are kept and a portion is missing. Of roughly 79,000 clones in the sample, 95% to 96% were seen once. The source of the sample is a study of technical replicates of blood from several donors. This CDR3 comprises 12 residues. With 3 bases clipped from V and 10 bases from J, the junction kept 2 bases outside the gene matches. Germline V lookup: CDR1 SNHLY, CDR2 FYNNEI. This chain links TRBV2 with TRBJ2-1, with 8 bases matching TRBD2. Sequencing input: T cells isolated from PBMCs. The clonotype originates from a human donor in good health. The CDR3 protein is CASSDLAGEQFF. The DNA of the CDR3 is TGTGCCAGCAGTGATTTAGCGGGGGAGCAGTTCTTC.